This passage covers 11 T cell receptor beta chains from one sample sequenced in a study of CD8+ T cells in alopecia areata. As for treatment: oral pan-JAK inhibitor, 5-10 mg twice daily. Investigators isolated RNA and reverse transcribed it into cDNA to act as the sequencing template. Only in-frame clones appear in the TCRdb table, and some are missing; sequencing was by immunoSEQ multiplex PCR. The repertoire holds about 60,000 clones, with 46% as singletons. The material was CD8+ T cells sorted from blood, obtained at roughly week 36, from a patient treated with tofacitinib. These receptors all stem from a human donor with alopecia areata.

This chain uses TRBV28 with TRBJ1-5; D is ambiguous. Deletions cut 6 bases from V and 10 bases from J, with 10 bases between. Per the germline V gene, CDR1 is MDHEN and CDR2 is SYDVKM. The CDR3 has 11 residues. The CDR3 here is CASSAGYPQHF. In DNA, the CDR3 is TGTGCCAGCAGCGCTGGGTACCCCCAGCATTTT. Supplemented by reference TRBV28 and TRBJ1-5, the full variable domain reads DVKVTQSSRYLVKRTGEKVFLECVQDMDHENMFWYRQDPGLGLRLIYFSYDVKMKEKGDIPEGYSVSREKKERFSLILESASTNQTSMYLCASSAGYPQHFGDGTRLSIL.

This clone was counted only a few times. V and J are TRBV30 and TRBJ2-1; D is perhaps TRBD2 (6 bases). V lost 0 bases and J 4 bases, leaving 10 bases between the germline ends. The CDR3 covers 14 residues. Germline lookup yields CDR1 GTSNPN and CDR2 SVGIG (reference sequence). CDR3 coding DNA: TGTGCCTGGAGTGTTGGAGCGGGTTACAATGAGCAGTTCTTC. This gives the protein CAWSVGAGYNEQFF.

This rearrangement joins TRBV13 to TRBJ2-7; no clear D. Trimming took off 0 bases at V and 3 bases at J, with 15 bases between the two ends. The CDR3 consists of 16 residues. The germline V gene has CDR1 PRHDT and CDR2 FYEKMQ (reference sequence). This CDR3 is CASSLGSAPRHYEQYF. The CDR3 bases are TGTGCCAGCAGCTTAGGATCCGCCCCAAGACACTACGAGCAGTACTTC.

This clone has a handful of counts. The V gene is TRBV7-3, the J gene TRBJ2-1; D possibly matches TRBD1 or TRBD2 (5 bases each). The germline V and J ends were trimmed by 3 bases and 2 bases, with 8 bases remaining between them. CDR3 size: 14 residues. The germline gives CDR1 SGHTA, CDR2 FQGTGA. CDR3 DNA: TGTGCCAGCAGCTTGGGGGAAACCTACAATGAGCAGTTCTTC. Encoded protein: CASSLGETYNEQFF.

The chain joins TRBV6-5 to TRBJ2-7, with D possibly matching TRBD1 (6 bases). CDR3 length: 15 amino acids. V lost 6 bases, J lost 2 bases, and 17 bases lay in between. The V gene's germline CDR1 is MNHEY and CDR2 SVGAGI. CDR3 protein: CASRADSSPTYEQYF. The CDR3 DNA sequence: TGTGCCAGCAGGGCGGACAGTTCCCCTACCTACGAGCAGTACTTC.

This clone was counted a few times. The DNA of the CDR3 is TGCGCCAGCAGCTTTGGAGATTACGAGCAGTACTTC. This codes for CASSFGDYEQYF. The chain employs TRBV5-1 and TRBJ2-7; D unresolved. V lost 2 bases to trimming and J lost 4 bases, with 7 bases between them. CDR1 and CDR2 from the germline V gene are SGHRS and YFSETQ. The CDR3 loop spans 12 amino acids.

This clone was recorded a few times. This chain joins TRBV7-2 and TRBJ1-5; D uncertain. Germline V gene lookup returns CDR1 SGHTA and CDR2 FQGNSA. V lost 4 bases to trimming and J lost 7 bases, with 11 bases between them. The CDR3 has 13 amino acids. The CDR3 DNA reads as TGTGCCAGCAGCTCAAGACCTCTACAGCCCCAGCATTTT. It codes for CASSSRPLQPQHF.

This clone was seen more than once but under ten times. The chain is built from TRBV7-9 and TRBJ2-7; D is possibly TRBD1 (5 bases). Germline V gene lookup returns CDR1 SEHNR and CDR2 FQNEAQ (reference sequence). This CDR3 has 11 residues. Deletions cut 5 bases from V and 6 bases from J, with 8 bases between. The CDR3 DNA reads as TGTGCCAGCAGCCCAGGGATCGAGCAGTACTTC. Its translation: CASSPGIEQYF.

Relative to its sample, this clone is medium-sized. The V gene is TRBV6-1, the J gene TRBJ2-3, with 9 bases matching TRBD2. The junction had 1 base not matched to a gene; V was cut back by 2 bases and J by 1 base. Germline V gene lookup returns CDR1 MNHNS and CDR2 SASEGT. CDR3 length: 15 residues. CDR3 in DNA: TGTGCCAGCAGTGAAATAGCGGGGGGCACAGATACGCAGTATTTT. This codes for CASSEIAGGTDTQYF.

This rearrangement joins TRBV9 to TRBJ2-7, with a possible D match to TRBD1 (5 bases). Germline V CDR1 and CDR2: SGDLS, YYNGEE. V was pared by 4 bases and J by 1 base, with 15 bases between. The CDR3 runs 15 residues. The CDR3 nucleotides are TGTGCCAGCAGCCCAGGCAGGGCCGCGTCCTACGAGCAGTACTTC. This codes for CASSPGRAASYEQYF.

CDR3 nucleotide sequence: TGTGCCAGCAATTCGGGCGGGCTCACTGAAGCTTTCTTT. Its protein is CASNSGGLTEAFF. The chain is built from TRBV6-1 and TRBJ1-1, with D unresolved. Per the germline V gene, CDR1 is MNHNS and CDR2 is SASEGT. V was cut by 7 bases and J by 4 bases, with 13 bases left in between. The CDR3 spans 13 residues.